Presented here are 21 T cell receptor beta chains from one specimen sequenced in a study of blood T cell repertoires in COVID-19. Profiling relied on immunoSEQ multiplex PCR, and the TCRdb table lists in-frame clones only, not all of them. The profile covers around 51,000 clones, with less than 95% appearing a single time and about 5.1% taken by the ten largest. Sequenced sample: peripheral blood. These receptor sequences come from a man aged 70 or older with acute or convalescent COVID-19.

The chain carries TRBV20-1 and TRBJ2-5; maybe TRBD1 (6 bases). The CDR3 has 12 amino acids. V lost 3 bases, J lost 4 bases, and 9 bases lay in between. Germline V gene lookup returns CDR1 DFQATT and CDR2 SNEGSKA (reference sequence). CDR3 coding DNA: TGCAGTGCTAGTGGCAGGGGAGAGACCCAGTACTTC. This encodes CSASGRGETQYF.

This clone came up once. The genes are TRBV19 and TRBJ1-6, with D possibly TRBD1 on 6 matching bases. Trimming cost V 7 bases and J 7 bases, with 14 bases left between them. This CDR3 is built from 14 residues. Germline lookup yields CDR1 LNHDA and CDR2 SQIVND (reference sequence). DNA for the CDR3: TGTGCCAGTACTCGGGACAACGGAAATTCACCCCTCCACTTT. It is translated as CASTRDNGNSPLHF.

V is TRBV18 and J is TRBJ2-3; 10 bases are a match to TRBD2. This CDR3 region has 19 residues. Germline V gene lookup returns CDR1 KGHSH and CDR2 LQKENI. The trim removed 3 bases at V and 0 bases at J, leaving 12 bases unmatched. The CDR3 DNA reads TGTGCCAGCTCACCTCTGCTAGCGGGAGCGTCATCTAGCACAGATACGCAGTATTTT. It codes for CASSPLLAGASSSTDTQYF.

This rearrangement joins TRBV29-1 to TRBJ1-1; weak D call: TRBD1 (5 bases). Germline assignment: CDR1 SQVTM and CDR2 ANQGSEA. Between the trimmed V and J ends, which lost 6 bases and 1 base, there was a span of 12 bases. The CDR3 spans 13 residues. In nucleotides, the CDR3 is TGCAGCGTAGAGGACACGAGGAACACTGAAGCTTTCTTT. It yields the protein CSVEDTRNTEAFF.

The rearrangement joins TRBV2 to TRBJ2-3; 7 nucleotides agree with TRBD2. The CDR3 consists of 15 residues. V shed 6 bases and J 1 base; nucleotides not matched to a gene: 7. CDR1 is SNHLY and CDR2 is FYNNEI in the germline V gene. The DNA for the CDR3 is TGTGCCAGCAGGCCCCCGCTAGCGGGCACAGATACGCAGTATTTT. The encoded protein is CASRPPLAGTDTQYF.

The gene calls are TRBV5-5 and TRBJ2-3; D unresolved. Germline CDR1 is SGHKS and CDR2 is YYEKEE (reference sequence). This CDR3 region has 14 residues. V was cut by 0 bases and J by 4 bases, with 9 bases left in between. The CDR3 is CASSLDSFPDTQYF. As DNA, the CDR3 is TGTGCCAGCAGCTTGGACAGTTTCCCAGATACGCAGTATTTT.

The chain links TRBV9 to TRBJ1-2; D gene unclear. This CDR3 is built from 15 residues. Germline V CDR1 and CDR2: SGDLS, YYNGEE. The V gene lost 2 bases and the J gene lost 4 bases, with 15 bases spanning the gap. CDR3 amino acids: CASSVRPREGYGYTF. The CDR3 bases are TGTGCCAGCAGCGTCAGACCCCGGGAGGGCTATGGCTACACCTTC.

The rearrangement links TRBV28 to TRBJ2-7; D gene uncertain. CDR3 size: 12 residues. Trimming cost V 2 bases and J 5 bases, with 7 bases left between them. Germline CDR1 is MDHEN and CDR2 is SYDVKM. The CDR3 DNA sequence: TGTGCCAGCAGTTTAATGAACAACGAGCAGTACTTC. Its translation: CASSLMNNEQYF.

V gene TRBV2 combines with J gene TRBJ2-7, with 12 nucleotides matching TRBD2. CDR3 length: 14 residues. Germline CDR1 is SNHLY and CDR2 is FYNNEI. With 6 bases clipped from V and 2 bases from J, the junction kept 2 bases outside the gene matches. In DNA form, the CDR3 reads TGTGCCAGCAGCCCTAGCGGGGGGGCCTACGAGCAGTACTTC. Amino acids: CASSPSGGAYEQYF.

This chain joins TRBV3-1 (or the pseudogene TRBV3-2) and TRBJ2-7, with 9 bases lining up with TRBD1. Germline-derived CDR1 and CDR2 are LGHDT and YNNKEL (reference sequence). There are 13 residues in the CDR3. The V and J ends lost 5 bases and 4 bases, in that order; junction bases with no gene match: 3. In DNA, the CDR3 is TGTGCCAGCAGCAAAGGGACAGGGTACGAGCAGTACTTC. Its translation: CASSKGTGYEQYF.

The chain carries TRBV7-9 and TRBJ1-2, with a weak D call TRBD1 (5 bases). This CDR3 spans 13 amino acids. Trimming took 8 bases from V and 4 from J, leaving 14 bases between them. Germline V gives CDR1 SEHNR, CDR2 FQNEAQ (reference sequence). CDR3 nucleotides: TGTGCCAGCGGCGACAGTAAGCCCTATGGCTACACCTTC. Protein product: CASGDSKPYGYTF.

This sequence joins TRBV6-2 or TRBV6-3 and TRBJ2-3; 9 bases fit TRBD2. The junction had 15 bases not matched to a gene; V was cut back by 2 bases and J by 15 bases. The CDR3 runs 15 residues. CDR1 MNHEY and CDR2 SVGEGT come from the germline V gene. The CDR3 loop is CASSYPRLAAFHQYF. CDR3 sequence (DNA): TGTGCCAGCAGTTACCCAAGACTAGCGGCCTTTCATCAATATTTT.

The V and J genes are TRBV5-1 and TRBJ1-2; weak D call: TRBD1 (5 bases). Germline V gene sequence: CDR1 SGHRS, CDR2 YFSETQ. The length of the CDR3 is 15 residues. The V gene lost 0 bases and the J gene lost 2 bases, with 11 bases spanning the gap. Written as DNA, the CDR3 is TGCGCCAGCAGCTTGGAAGGGGAACCAAACTATGGCTACACCTTC. Protein product: CASSLEGEPNYGYTF.

This clone appeared a single time. The chain carries TRBV7-3 and TRBJ2-1; 12 nucleotides match TRBD2. CDR3 length: 15 residues. Trimming took 3 bases from V and 3 from J; bases not matched to a gene: 0. Germline V lookup: CDR1 SGHTA, CDR2 FQGTGA. CDR3 sequence (DNA): TGTGCCAGCAGCTTGGGACTAGCGGGCTACAATGAGCAGTTCTTC. Protein: CASSLGLAGYNEQFF.

Here the CDR3 reads CASSRDIPPYEQYF. CDR3 bases: TGTGCCAGTAGTAGGGACATCCCCCCCTACGAGCAGTACTTC. The chain combines TRBV19 with TRBJ2-7; D may be TRBD1 (6 bases). Trimming took 4 bases from V and 2 from J, leaving 12 bases between them. CDR3 length: 14 residues. Germline loops: CDR1 LNHDA, CDR2 SQIVND (reference sequence).

The chain combines TRBV24-1 with TRBJ2-3; 12 bases fit TRBD2. Germline V gives CDR1 KGHDR, CDR2 SFDVKD. J lost 0 bases, V lost 3 bases, and 6 bases had no gene match. The CDR3 spans 18 residues. The CDR3 loop is CATSDHTTSGGSTDTQYF. In nucleotides, the CDR3 is TGTGCCACCAGTGATCACACGACTAGCGGGGGAAGCACAGATACGCAGTATTTT.

The J gene is TRBJ1-2, the V gene TRBV5-1; D perhaps matches TRBD1 (6 bases). V was shortened by 4 bases and J by 1 base, with 14 bases between the two germline ends. The CDR3 length is 15 residues. In germline, CDR1 is SGHRS, CDR2 YFSETQ. CDR3 coding DNA: TGCGCCAGCAGCCCTCGACAGGCTGTTAACTATGGCTACACCTTC. It specifies CASSPRQAVNYGYTF.

The gene calls are TRBV30 and TRBJ1-1; D is ambiguous. The CDR3 length is 13 residues. V was cut by 0 bases and J by 3 bases, with 8 bases left in between. Germline assignment: CDR1 GTSNPN and CDR2 SVGIG (reference sequence). CDR3 in amino acids: CAWSVSGDTEAFF. CDR3 nucleotide sequence: TGTGCCTGGAGTGTGTCCGGGGACACTGAAGCTTTCTTT.

The chain carries TRBV7-2 and TRBJ2-3, with 11 bases matching TRBD2. The CDR3 is made up of 19 amino acids. The V and J ends lost 0 bases and 3 bases, in that order; junction bases with no gene match: 11. The V gene's germline CDR1 is SGHTA and CDR2 FQGNSA. The CDR3: CASSLARSPGLAVTDTQYF. CDR3 DNA sequence: TGTGCCAGCAGCTTAGCGCGCTCTCCGGGACTAGCGGTAACAGATACGCAGTATTTT.

The V call is TRBV27, the J call TRBJ2-1, with D hard to call. The CDR3 loop spans 18 amino acids. Germline assignment: CDR1 MNHEY and CDR2 SMNVEV (reference sequence). V was pared by 0 bases and J by 0 bases, with 15 bases between. The CDR3 loop reads CASSLSDFVPASYNEQFF. In nucleotides, the CDR3 is TGTGCCAGCAGTTTATCCGACTTCGTCCCGGCCTCCTACAATGAGCAGTTCTTC.

CDR3 sequence: CASSPGQVMNTEAFF. The CDR3 DNA sequence: TGTGCCAGCTCACCGGGACAGGTGATGAACACTGAAGCTTTCTTT. V gene TRBV18 combines with J gene TRBJ1-1, with 8 bases matching TRBD1. In germline, CDR1 is KGHSH, CDR2 LQKENI. This CDR3 comprises 15 residues. J gave up 0 bases and V 3 bases, and 3 bases lay outside the gene matches.